Here is one TCR beta chain with its context. The repertoire was sequenced with immunoSEQ multiplex PCR; TCRdb's copy has only in-frame clones and lacks some. The repertoire holds roughly 60,000 clones, with almost 85% as singletons. The data were taken from a study of blood T cell repertoires in COVID-19. The germline V and J ends were trimmed by 4 bases and 13 bases, with 15 bases remaining between them. Germline V gives CDR1 LNHDA, CDR2 SQIVND (reference sequence). The CDR3 has 12 residues. This rearrangement joins TRBV19 to TRBJ2-3; possibly TRBD2 for D (5 bases). The receptor was isolated from a man aged 55 to 70 with acute or convalescent COVID-19. Sequencing was performed on peripheral blood. CDR3 residues: CASSTSGGKEYF. The DNA for the CDR3 is TGTGCCAGTAGTACCTCAGGAGGCAAGGAGTATTTT.